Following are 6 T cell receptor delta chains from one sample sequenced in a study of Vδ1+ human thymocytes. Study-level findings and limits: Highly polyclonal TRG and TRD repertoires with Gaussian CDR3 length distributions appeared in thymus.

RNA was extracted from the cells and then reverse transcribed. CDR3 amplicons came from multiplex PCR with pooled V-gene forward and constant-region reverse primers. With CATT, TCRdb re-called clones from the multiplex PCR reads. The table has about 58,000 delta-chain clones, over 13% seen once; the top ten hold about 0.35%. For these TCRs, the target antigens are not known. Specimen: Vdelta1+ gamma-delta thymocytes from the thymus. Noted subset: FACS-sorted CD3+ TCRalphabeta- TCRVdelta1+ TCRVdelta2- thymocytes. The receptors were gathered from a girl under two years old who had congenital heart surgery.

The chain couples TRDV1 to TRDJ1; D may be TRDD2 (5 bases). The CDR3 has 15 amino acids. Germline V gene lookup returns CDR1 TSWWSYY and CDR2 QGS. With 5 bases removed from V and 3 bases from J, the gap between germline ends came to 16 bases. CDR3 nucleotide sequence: TGTGCTCTTGGGCCTACGGGGCCCACCCCCGATAAACTCATCTTT. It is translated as CALGPTGPTPDKLIF.

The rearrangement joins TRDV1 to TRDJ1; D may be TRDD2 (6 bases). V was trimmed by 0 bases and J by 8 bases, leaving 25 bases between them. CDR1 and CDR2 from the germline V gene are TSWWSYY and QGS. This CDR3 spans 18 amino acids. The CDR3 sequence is CALGELILPVLLREKLIF. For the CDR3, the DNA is TGTGCTCTTGGGGAACTAATCCTACCCGTACTTCTACGGGAAAAACTCATCTTT.

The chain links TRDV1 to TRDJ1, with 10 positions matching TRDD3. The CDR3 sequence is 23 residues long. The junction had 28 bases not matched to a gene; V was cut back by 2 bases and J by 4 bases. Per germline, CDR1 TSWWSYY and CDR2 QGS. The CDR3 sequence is CALGEDPLLGDASPTDKLDKLIF. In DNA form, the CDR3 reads TGTGCTCTTGGGGAAGACCCCTTACTGGGGGATGCCTCTCCAACCGATAAACTCGATAAACTCATCTTT.

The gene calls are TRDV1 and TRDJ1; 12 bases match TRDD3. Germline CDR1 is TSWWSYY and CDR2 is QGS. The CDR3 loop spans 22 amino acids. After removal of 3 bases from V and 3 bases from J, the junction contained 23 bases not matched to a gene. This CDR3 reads CALGDRSSYWGTGGYLSDKLIF. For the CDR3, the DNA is TGTGCTCTTGGGGATAGATCTTCCTACTGGGGTACTGGGGGATACTTGTCCGATAAACTCATCTTT.

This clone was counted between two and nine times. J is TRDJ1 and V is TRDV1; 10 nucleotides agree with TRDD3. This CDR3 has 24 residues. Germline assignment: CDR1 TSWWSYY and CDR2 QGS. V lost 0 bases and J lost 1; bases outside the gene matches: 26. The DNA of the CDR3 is TGTGCTCTTGGGGAACTCATGCAAGCCTACAGGAGGTTGGGGGATACCCCGGGCACCGATAAACTCATCTTT. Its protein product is CALGELMQAYRRLGDTPGTDKLIF.

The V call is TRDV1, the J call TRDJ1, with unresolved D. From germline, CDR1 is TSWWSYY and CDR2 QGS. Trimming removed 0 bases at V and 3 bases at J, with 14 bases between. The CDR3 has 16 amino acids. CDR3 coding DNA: TGTGCTCTTGGGGAACTAGAAGGTTGGCTGTCCGATAAACTCATCTTT. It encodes CALGELEGWLSDKLIF.